What follows describes a single TCR beta chain. The specificity of this receptor is unknown. Per-base qualities were not stored, and no clone one base away is much larger. These data originate in a study of control samples from healthy donors and cancer patients (dated by TCRdb to between 2020 and 2021). The library came from the immunoSEQ multiplex PCR assay. The source is immuneACCESS, and TCRdb retained only in-frame sequences with V and J called. Part of the clones is not carried over; for the studies checked, unresolved V genes explain less than half of this, and the remainder is unexplained. The sample has fewer than 200,000 clones on record, around 87% of them singletons. Of the sample, more than 1.3% falls within the top ten clones. Specimen: blood. The TCR was taken from a woman aged 45-59 years in good health.

The base sequence is TGTGCCAGCCGCCGCCGGGGGGCGACTGATGGCTACACCTTC. This yields the protein CASRRRGATDGYTF. This chain joins TRBV7-9 to TRBJ1-2, with TRBD1 as a weak D call on 6 bases. Deletion took 8 bases off V and 6 bases off J, with a span of 19 bases between the germline ends. Spanning cysteine to phenylalanine, the CDR3 consists of 14 amino acids. Only the CDR3 part of the read is kept: 42 bases, read in frame from the first base. Sequences SEHNR (CDR1) and FQNEAQ (CDR2) are obtained from the germline V gene (reference sequence). The variable domain in full, with residues beyond the CDR3 obtained from the reference TRBV7-9 and TRBJ1-2 genes, is DTGVSQNPRHKITKRGQNVTFRCDPISEHNRLYWYRQTLGQGPEFLTYFQNEAQLEKSRLLSDRFSAERPKGSFSTLEIQRTEQGDSAMYLCASRRRGATDGYTFGSGTRLTVV.